This TCR beta chain was sequenced for a study of shared clonotypes between healthy human individuals. Study in general: Aged between 18 and 49, the donors were a couple of women and three men.

Germline V CDR1 and CDR2: SEHNR, FQNEAQ (reference sequence). The CDR3 is made up of 14 amino acids. Between the trimmed V and J ends, which lost 0 bases and 2 bases, there was a span of 4 bases. Data came from immunoSEQ multiplex PCR; TCRdb stores just in-frame clones and leaves some out. The sample yields 950,000 to 1,200,000 clones, roughly 80% seen once. Points from the study as a whole: Estimated richness was generally greater in naive than memory subsets. Relative to their counterparts shared across all four donors, non-shared clonotypes exhibited diminished generation probabilities. Naive CD4 clonotypes overlapped across a handful of donors at roughly 4.5%.

To note about this clone: Its matching antigen is unknown. Other nucleotide sequences from this sample produce the same CDR3.

This clonotype was sampled from a man younger than 35 in good health. Some clones in this sample may be carry-over from other donors' samples. The specimen sequenced was memory CD4+ T cells from PBMCs. Subset: CD45RA-negative fraction. The V call is TRBV7-9, the J call TRBJ2-2, with D unclear. The CDR3 protein is CASSLAVNTGELFF. The CDR3 bases are TGTGCCAGCAGCTTAGCGGTCAACACCGGGGAGCTGTTTTTT.